One and the same sample provided the 5 T cell receptor beta chains below, sequenced in a study of T cell responses to AZD1222 COVID-19 vaccine (dated by TCRdb to the early 2020s). This sample's time point label indicates: about 28 days (+/-7) after the second vaccine dose. The library was generated by the immunoSEQ multiplex PCR assay. What TCRdb holds here is the immuneACCESS table cut down to in-frame rearrangements. Part of the clones is not present; checked against another copy, under half of the missing clones reflect an unresolved V gene, and the others are unexplained. In all, the sample holds 25,000 to 40,000 clones, and around 87% of those were seen once. The biggest ten clones account for 12% to 15% of the sample. The sequenced sample was peripheral blood, obtained 28 days after the second AZD1222 dose. The receptors were sampled from an adult who received the AZD1222 COVID-19 vaccine.

The rearrangement links TRBV5-1 to TRBJ2-3; 7 nucleotides agree with TRBD1. Unmatched junction bases numbered 4, after V lost 4 bases and J lost 5 bases. This CDR3 has 13 residues. The V gene's germline CDR1 is SGHRS and CDR2 YFSETQ. Here the CDR3 DNA reads TGCGCCAGCAGCGCAGGGGGTCAAGATACGCAGTATTTT. Translated, it gives CASSAGGQDTQYF.

This chain uses TRBV3-1 (or the pseudogene TRBV3-2) with TRBJ2-7; D remains ambiguous. Germline V gene lookup returns CDR1 LGHDT and CDR2 YNNKEL (reference sequence). V was cut by 5 bases and J by 6 bases, with 14 bases left in between. There are 13 residues in the CDR3. The CDR3 is CASSESPVPEQYF. The CDR3 DNA reads TGTGCCAGCAGCGAAAGTCCGGTACCCGAGCAGTACTTC.

This rearrangement joins TRBV27 to TRBJ1-5; D remains unclear. This CDR3 comprises 15 residues. Per the germline V gene, CDR1 is MNHEY and CDR2 is SMNVEV (reference sequence). V dropped 6 bases and J dropped 5 bases, with 17 bases sitting between them. CDR3 residues: CASRRHASSDQPQHF. CDR3 coding DNA: TGTGCCAGCAGAAGACACGCCTCCAGTGATCAGCCCCAGCATTTT.

The rearrangement uses TRBV9 and TRBJ2-7; perhaps TRBD2 as D (5 bases). Deletions cut 3 bases from V and 4 bases from J, with 14 bases between. The V gene's germline CDR1 is SGDLS and CDR2 YYNGEE. The CDR3 is made up of 14 amino acids. The CDR3 DNA reads as TGTGCCAGCAGCGGCGGGCTCCCGGCATACGAGCAGTACTTC. Translating it yields CASSGGLPAYEQYF.

The J gene is TRBJ1-2, the V gene TRBV18, with D perhaps matching TRBD1 (5 bases). Trimming removed 0 bases at V and 7 bases at J, with 12 bases between. Germline V lookup: CDR1 KGHSH, CDR2 LQKENI. The CDR3 covers 14 residues. The CDR3 sequence is CASSPPNQGSGYTF. In DNA, the CDR3 is TGTGCCAGCTCACCACCTAACCAGGGATCTGGCTACACCTTC.